This TCR beta chain was obtained from a study of radiotherapy plus CTLA-4 blockade in lung cancer. Looking at the study overall: For less than 20% of patients, objective responses occurred, and around 31% had disease control. Study findings and constraints: Peripheral blood showed expansion of tumor-derived TCR clones after radiotherapy and ipilimumab. Reportedly, early blood T cell clone dynamics best predicted response, with interferon-beta.

This clone was seen just once. The antigen is undetermined. Here immunoSEQ multiplex PCR was the method, and the copy in TCRdb shows in-frame clones only, minus some. The data hold 70,000 to 90,000 clones, with around 80% observed a single time. Trimming pared 6 bases from V and 3 bases from J, leaving 3 bases between. The CDR3 spans 11 residues. The germline V gene has CDR1 MGHDK and CDR2 SYGVNS. Ipilimumab CTLA-4 blockade and focal radiation were given to patients with chemo-refractory metastatic non-small-cell lung cancer. V and J are TRBV25-1 and TRBJ2-1; D call uncertain. Here the sequenced sample was peripheral blood, taken from a patient treated with radiotherapy plus ipilimumab. The source of this sequence is a human donor with non-small cell lung cancer who had stable disease on radiotherapy plus ipilimumab. The CDR3 coding sequence is TGTGCCAGCAGGGACTACAATGAGCAGTTCTTC. Protein sequence: CASRDYNEQFF.